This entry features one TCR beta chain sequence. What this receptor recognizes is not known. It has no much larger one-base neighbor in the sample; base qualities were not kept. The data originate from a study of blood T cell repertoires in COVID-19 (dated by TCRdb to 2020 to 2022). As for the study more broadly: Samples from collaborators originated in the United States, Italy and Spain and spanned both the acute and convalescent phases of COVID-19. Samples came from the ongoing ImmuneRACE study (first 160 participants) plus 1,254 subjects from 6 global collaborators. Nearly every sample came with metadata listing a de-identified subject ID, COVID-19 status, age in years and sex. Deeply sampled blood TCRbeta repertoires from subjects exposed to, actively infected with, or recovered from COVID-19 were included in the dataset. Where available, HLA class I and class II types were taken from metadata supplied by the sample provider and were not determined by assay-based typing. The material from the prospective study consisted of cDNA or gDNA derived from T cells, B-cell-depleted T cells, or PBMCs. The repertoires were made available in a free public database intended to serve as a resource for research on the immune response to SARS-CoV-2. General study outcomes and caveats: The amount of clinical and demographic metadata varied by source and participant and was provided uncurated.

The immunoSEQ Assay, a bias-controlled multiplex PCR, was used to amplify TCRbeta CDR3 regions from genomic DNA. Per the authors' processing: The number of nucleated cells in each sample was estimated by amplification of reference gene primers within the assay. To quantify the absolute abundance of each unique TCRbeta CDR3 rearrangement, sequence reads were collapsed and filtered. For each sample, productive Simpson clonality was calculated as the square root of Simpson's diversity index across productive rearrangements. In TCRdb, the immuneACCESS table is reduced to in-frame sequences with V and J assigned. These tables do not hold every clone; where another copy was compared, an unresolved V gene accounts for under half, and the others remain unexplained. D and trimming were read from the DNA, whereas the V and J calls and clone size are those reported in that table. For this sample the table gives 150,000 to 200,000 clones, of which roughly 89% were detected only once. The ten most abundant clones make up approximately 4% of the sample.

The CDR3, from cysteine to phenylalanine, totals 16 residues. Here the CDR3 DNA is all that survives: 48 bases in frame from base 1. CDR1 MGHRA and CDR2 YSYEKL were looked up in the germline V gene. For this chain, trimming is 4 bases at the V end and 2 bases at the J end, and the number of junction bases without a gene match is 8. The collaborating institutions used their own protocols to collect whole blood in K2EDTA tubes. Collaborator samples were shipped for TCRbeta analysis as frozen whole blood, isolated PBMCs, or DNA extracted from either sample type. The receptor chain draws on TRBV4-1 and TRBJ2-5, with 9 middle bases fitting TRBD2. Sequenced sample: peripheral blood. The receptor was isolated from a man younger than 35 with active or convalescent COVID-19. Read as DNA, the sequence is TGCGCCAGCAGCCTCCGCCCGAGCGGGGGGCAAGAGACCCAGTACTTC. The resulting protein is CASSLRPSGGQETQYF.